This TCR beta chain was obtained from a study of blood T cell repertoires in COVID-19. Background on the study: There were acute and convalescent COVID-19 samples, and they came from the United States, Italy and Spain. Sources were T cells, B-cell-depleted T cells, or PBMCs; the material itself was cDNA or gDNA.

Some clones are missing from TCRdb's copy, which holds only in-frame ones; the method was immunoSEQ multiplex PCR. The repertoire consists of about 200,000 clones, with about 82% occurring once and the leading ten covering 0.9% to 0.95%. Trimming removed 0 bases from V and 0 bases from J; junction bases left unmatched: 9. Germline V gene data show CDR1 as KGHSH and CDR2 as LQKENI. The CDR3 length is 19 residues. The sample consisted of peripheral blood. The chain is built from TRBV18 and TRBJ2-7; 12 nucleotides agree with TRBD2. The sequence was obtained from a man aged 55 to 70 with COVID-19, enrolled during active disease. Here the CDR3 reads CASSPPSGLAGGSSYEQYF. The CDR3 DNA sequence: TGTGCCAGCTCACCACCCTCGGGGCTAGCGGGAGGGAGCTCCTACGAGCAGTACTTC.